The sequence of this T cell receptor (beta chain) was determined in a study of OX40 agonist ivuxolimab in advanced cancers. Overall study: Patients got intravenous ivuxolimab at 0.01 to 10 mg/kg every 2 weeks. Findings and caveats of the study: In a subset of nonresponders, normalized T-cell clonal expansion was also low. Compared with CD4+, CD8+ T cells on average had more expanded clones.

Assay: immunoSEQ multiplex PCR; the TCRdb copy retains only in-frame clones and omits some. The sample records approximately 90,000 clones, about 89% being singletons. A remark on this clone: Its specificity is not known.

Germline CDR1 SGHNT, CDR2 YENEEA. This CDR3 contains 13 residues. Trimming shortened V by 5 bases and J by 3 bases, and 10 bases separated the two germline ends. The chain links TRBV11-3 to TRBJ2-5, with D possibly matching TRBD2 (6 bases). The sample consisted of CD4+ or CD8+ T cells sorted from blood, taken in a trial of the OX40 agonist ivuxolimab. The sequence was obtained from an adult with an advanced solid tumor such as melanoma, head and neck, liver or kidney cancer. CDR3 protein: CASSRGAEETQYF. DNA of the CDR3: TGTGCCAGCAGCCGCGGGGCCGAAGAGACCCAGTACTTC.